This T cell receptor (beta chain) appears in the sequencing data of a study of regulatory T cells in long-lasting Graves disease. Looked up from germline, CDR1 is MDHEN and CDR2 is SYDVKM. V lost 1 base to trimming and J lost 3 bases; unmatched junction nucleotides: 5. The CDR3 spans 15 residues. The time point here: newly diagnosed GD, antithyroid drugs for less than 3 months. Scientists built the TCR library using RNA that was extracted from PBMCs. In building TCR beta libraries, iRepertoire HTBI primers were used together with Arm-PCR of CDR3 regions. TCRdb redid the calling of the multiplex PCR reads with MiXCR, one entry per CDR3 protein. The table lists 350,000 to 500,000 distinct CDR3 sequences, 15% to 20% of them singletons, with roughly 23% in the top ten. This clonotype was seen ten or more times. The sample was also reused in another study, on T cells in Graves' hyperthyroidism and ophthalmopathy. That source adds: Diagnosis rested on symptoms, serum thyroxine and TRAb, thyroid ultrasound, and orbital computed tomography.

This clonotype was sampled from a woman in her late teens or twenties with Graves disease. This chain joins TRBV28 and TRBJ1-1; 7 nucleotides line up with TRBD1. The specimen was peripheral blood mononuclear cells (PBMCs), collected at new diagnosis, from a patient treated with antithyroid drugs. CDR3 sequence: CASSLSQGGDTEAFF. CDR3 bases: TGTGCCAGCAGTTTATCCCAGGGGGGGGACACTGAAGCTTTCTTT.